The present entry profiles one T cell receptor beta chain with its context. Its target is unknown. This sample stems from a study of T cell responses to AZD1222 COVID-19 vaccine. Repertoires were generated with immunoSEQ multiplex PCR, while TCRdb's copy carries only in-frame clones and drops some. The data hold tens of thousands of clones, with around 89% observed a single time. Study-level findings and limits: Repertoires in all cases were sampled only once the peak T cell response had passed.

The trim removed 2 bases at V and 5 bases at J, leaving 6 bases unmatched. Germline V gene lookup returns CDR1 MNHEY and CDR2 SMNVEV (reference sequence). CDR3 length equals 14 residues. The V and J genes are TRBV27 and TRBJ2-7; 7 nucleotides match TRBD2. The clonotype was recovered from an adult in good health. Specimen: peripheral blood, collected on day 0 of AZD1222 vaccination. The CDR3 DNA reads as TGTGCCAGCAGTTTAAGGCGGGAGTCGGACGAGCAGTACTTC. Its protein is CASSLRRESDEQYF.